The 2 T cell receptor beta chains presented below share a single source sample, sequenced in a study of identifying expanded T cells in peripheral blood. The repertoire was sequenced with immunoSEQ multiplex PCR; TCRdb's copy has only in-frame clones and lacks some. The sample consists of under 95,000 clones, about 88% of them appearing once. Sequenced material: blood. These receptors all come from a person between 18 and 70 years old in good health.

This rearrangement joins TRBV7-2 to TRBJ1-5, with D unclear. The CDR3 covers 11 residues. Trimming took 5 bases from V and 11 from J, leaving 10 bases between them. The germline V gene encodes CDR1 SGHTA and CDR2 FQGNSA. CDR3 coding DNA: TGTGCCAGCAGCAGTGGTGGGTCCCAGCATTTT. It yields the protein CASSSGGSQHF. The whole variable domain, remainder taken from reference TRBV7-2 and TRBJ1-5, is GAGVSQSPSNKVTEKGKDVELRCDPISGHTALYWYRQSLGQGLEFLIYFQGNSAPDKSGLPSDRFSAERTGGSVSTLTIQRTQQEDSAVYLCASSSGGSQHFGDGTRLSIL.

This clone was observed a few times. The gene calls are TRBV30 and TRBJ1-1, with D possibly TRBD1 on 5 matching bases. Trimming removed 0 bases from V and 1 base from J, with 12 bases in between. The CDR3 runs to 15 residues. Germline V gives CDR1 GTSNPN, CDR2 SVGIG (reference sequence). The CDR3 DNA reads TGTGCCTGGAGTGTAACGAGCACAGGGAACACTGAAGCTTTCTTT. This gives the protein CAWSVTSTGNTEAFF.